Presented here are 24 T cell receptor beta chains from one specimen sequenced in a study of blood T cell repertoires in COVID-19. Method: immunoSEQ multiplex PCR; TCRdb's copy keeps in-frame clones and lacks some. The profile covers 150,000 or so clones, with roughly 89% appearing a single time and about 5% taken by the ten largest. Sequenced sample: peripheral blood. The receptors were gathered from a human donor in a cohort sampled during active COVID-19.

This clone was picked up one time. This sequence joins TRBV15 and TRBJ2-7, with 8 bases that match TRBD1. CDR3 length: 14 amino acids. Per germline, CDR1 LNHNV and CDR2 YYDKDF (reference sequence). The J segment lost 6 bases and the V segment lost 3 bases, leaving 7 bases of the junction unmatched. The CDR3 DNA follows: TGTGCCACCAGCAGGGGACAGGCCCAGCTCGAGCAGTACTTC. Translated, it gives CATSRGQAQLEQYF. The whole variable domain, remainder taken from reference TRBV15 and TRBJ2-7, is DAMVIQNPRYQVTQFGKPVTLSCSQTLNHNVMYWYQQKSSQAPKLLFHYYDKDFNNEADTPDNFQSRRPNTSFCFLDIRSPGLGDTAMYLCATSRGQAQLEQYFGPGTRLTVT.

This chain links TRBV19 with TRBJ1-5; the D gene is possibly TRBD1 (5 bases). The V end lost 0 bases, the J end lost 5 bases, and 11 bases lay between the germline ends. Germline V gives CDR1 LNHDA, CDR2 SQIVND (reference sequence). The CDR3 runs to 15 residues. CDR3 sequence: CASSIEGGPDQPQHF. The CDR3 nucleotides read TGTGCCAGTAGTATAGAGGGGGGACCGGATCAGCCCCAGCATTTT.

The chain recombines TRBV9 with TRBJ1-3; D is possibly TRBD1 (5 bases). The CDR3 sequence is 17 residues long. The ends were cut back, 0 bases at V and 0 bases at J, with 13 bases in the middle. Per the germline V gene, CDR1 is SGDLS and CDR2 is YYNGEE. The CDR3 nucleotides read TGTGCCAGCAGCGTAGTTGGAGGGGCCCTCTCTGGAAACACCATATATTTT. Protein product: CASSVVGGALSGNTIYF.

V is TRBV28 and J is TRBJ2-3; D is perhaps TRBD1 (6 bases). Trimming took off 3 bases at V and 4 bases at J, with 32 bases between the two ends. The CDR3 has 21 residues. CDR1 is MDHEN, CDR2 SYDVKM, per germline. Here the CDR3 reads CASSFLKVGAVPSKFSDTQYF. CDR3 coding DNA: TGTGCCAGCAGTTTTTTGAAGGTGGGGGCCGTACCGTCAAAGTTCTCAGATACGCAGTATTTT.

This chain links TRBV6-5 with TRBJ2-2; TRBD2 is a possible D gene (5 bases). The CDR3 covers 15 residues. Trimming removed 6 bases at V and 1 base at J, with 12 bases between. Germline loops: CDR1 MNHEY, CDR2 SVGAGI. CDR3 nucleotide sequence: TGTGCCAGCAGACGAGCGGCAGTGAACACCGGGGAGCTGTTTTTT. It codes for CASRRAAVNTGELFF.

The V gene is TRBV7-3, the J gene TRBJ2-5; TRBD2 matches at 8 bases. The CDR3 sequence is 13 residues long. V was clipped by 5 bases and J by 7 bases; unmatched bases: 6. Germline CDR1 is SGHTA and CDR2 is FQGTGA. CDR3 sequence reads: CASSDREGGTQYF. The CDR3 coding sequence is TGTGCCAGCAGCGACCGGGAGGGAGGGACCCAGTACTTC.

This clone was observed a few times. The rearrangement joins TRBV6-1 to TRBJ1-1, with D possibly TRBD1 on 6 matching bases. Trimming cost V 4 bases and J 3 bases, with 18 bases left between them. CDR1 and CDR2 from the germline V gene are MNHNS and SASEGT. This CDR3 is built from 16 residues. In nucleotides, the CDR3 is TGTGCCAGCAGTGGAGACAGGAGACAGATTCACACTGAAGCTTTCTTT. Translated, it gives CASSGDRRQIHTEAFF.

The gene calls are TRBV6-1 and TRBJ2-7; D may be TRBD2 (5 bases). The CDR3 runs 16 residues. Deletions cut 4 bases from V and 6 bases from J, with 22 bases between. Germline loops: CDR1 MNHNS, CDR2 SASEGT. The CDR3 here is CASSAAGGPSLSEQYF. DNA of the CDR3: TGTGCCAGCAGTGCGGCGGGTGGGCCCTCCCTTAGCGAGCAGTACTTC.

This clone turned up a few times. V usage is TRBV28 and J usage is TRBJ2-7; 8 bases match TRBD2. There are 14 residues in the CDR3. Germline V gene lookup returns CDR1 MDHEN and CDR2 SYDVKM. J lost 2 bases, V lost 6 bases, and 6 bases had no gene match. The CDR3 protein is CASSRTSGAYEQYF. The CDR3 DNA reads TGTGCCAGCAGCCGCACTAGCGGAGCCTACGAGCAGTACTTC.

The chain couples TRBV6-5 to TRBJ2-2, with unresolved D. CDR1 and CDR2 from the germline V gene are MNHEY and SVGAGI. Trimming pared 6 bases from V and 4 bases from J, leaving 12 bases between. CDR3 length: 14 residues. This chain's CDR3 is CASRTDSVTGELFF. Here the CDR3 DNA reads TGTGCCAGCAGAACCGACTCAGTCACCGGGGAGCTGTTTTTT.

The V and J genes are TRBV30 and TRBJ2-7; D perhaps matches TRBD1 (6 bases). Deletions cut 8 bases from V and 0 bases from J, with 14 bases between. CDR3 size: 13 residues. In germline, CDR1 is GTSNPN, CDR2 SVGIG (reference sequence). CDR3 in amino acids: CAGTGPLSYEQYF. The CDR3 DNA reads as TGTGCCGGAACAGGGCCCCTCTCCTACGAGCAGTACTTC.

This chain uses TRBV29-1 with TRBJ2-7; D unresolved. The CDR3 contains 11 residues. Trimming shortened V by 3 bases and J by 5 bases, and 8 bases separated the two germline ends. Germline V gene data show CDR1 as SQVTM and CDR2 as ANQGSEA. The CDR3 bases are TGCAGCGTTGAGGCCAACAACGAGCAGTACTTC. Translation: CSVEANNEQYF.

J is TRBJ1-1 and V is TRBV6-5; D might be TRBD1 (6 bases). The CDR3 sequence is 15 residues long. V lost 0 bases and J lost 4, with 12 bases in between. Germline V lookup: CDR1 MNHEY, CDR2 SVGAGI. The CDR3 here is CASSYSDSPGTEAFF. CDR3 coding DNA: TGTGCCAGCAGTTACTCGGACAGTCCGGGCACTGAAGCTTTCTTT.

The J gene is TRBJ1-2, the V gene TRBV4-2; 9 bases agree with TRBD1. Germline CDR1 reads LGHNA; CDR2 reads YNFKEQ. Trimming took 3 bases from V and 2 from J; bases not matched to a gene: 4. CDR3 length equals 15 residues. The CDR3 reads CASSQGGQGNYGYTF. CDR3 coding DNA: TGTGCCAGCAGCCAGGGCGGACAGGGGAACTATGGCTACACCTTC.

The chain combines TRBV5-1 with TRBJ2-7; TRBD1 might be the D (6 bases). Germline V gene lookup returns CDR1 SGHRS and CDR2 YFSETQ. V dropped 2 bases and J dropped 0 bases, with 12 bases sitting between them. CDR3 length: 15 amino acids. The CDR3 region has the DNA TGCGCCAGCAGCTTTGGGGACAAAACCTCCTACGAGCAGTACTTC. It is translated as CASSFGDKTSYEQYF.

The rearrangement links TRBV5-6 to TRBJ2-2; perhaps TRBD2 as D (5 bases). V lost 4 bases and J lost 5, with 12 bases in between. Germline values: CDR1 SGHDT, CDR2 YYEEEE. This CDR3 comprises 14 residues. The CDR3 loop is CASSPDPGTGELFF. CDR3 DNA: TGTGCCAGCAGCCCGGACCCGGGGACCGGGGAGCTGTTTTTT. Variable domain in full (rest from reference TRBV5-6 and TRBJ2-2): DAGVTQSPTHLIKTRGQQVTLRCSPKSGHDTVSWYQQALGQGPQFIFQYYEEEERQRGNFPDRFSGHQFPNYSSELNVNALLLGDSALYLCASSPDPGTGELFFGEGSRLTVL.

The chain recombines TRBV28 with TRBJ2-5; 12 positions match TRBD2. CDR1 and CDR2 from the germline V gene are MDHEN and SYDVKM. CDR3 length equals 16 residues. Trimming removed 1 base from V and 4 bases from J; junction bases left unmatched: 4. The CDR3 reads CASSLSPTSGGETQYF. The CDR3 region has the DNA TGTGCCAGCAGTTTATCCCCGACTAGCGGGGGAGAGACCCAGTACTTC.

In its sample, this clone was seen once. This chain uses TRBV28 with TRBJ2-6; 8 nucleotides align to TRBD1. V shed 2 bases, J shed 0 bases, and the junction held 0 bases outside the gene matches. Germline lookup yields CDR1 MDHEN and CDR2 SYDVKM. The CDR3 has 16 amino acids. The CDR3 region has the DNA TGTGCCAGCAGTTTAACAGGGGGCTCTGGGGCCAACGTCCTGACTTTC. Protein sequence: CASSLTGGSGANVLTF. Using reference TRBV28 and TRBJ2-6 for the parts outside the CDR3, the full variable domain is DVKVTQSSRYLVKRTGEKVFLECVQDMDHENMFWYRQDPGLGLRLIYFSYDVKMKEKGDIPEGYSVSREKKERFSLILESASTNQTSMYLCASSLTGGSGANVLTFGAGSRLTVL.

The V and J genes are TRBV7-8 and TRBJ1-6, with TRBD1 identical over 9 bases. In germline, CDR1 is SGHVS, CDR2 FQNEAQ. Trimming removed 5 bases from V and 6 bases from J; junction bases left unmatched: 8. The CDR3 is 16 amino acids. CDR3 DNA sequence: TGTGCCAGCAGCCCCGGGACAGGGCTCGCTAATTCACCCCTCCACTTT. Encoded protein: CASSPGTGLANSPLHF.

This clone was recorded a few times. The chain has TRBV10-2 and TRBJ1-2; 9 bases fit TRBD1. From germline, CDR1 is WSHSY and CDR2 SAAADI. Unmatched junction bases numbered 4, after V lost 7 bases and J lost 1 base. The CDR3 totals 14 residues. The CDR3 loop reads CASTRTGDNYGYTF. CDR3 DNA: TGCGCCAGCACCCGGACAGGGGATAACTATGGCTACACCTTC.

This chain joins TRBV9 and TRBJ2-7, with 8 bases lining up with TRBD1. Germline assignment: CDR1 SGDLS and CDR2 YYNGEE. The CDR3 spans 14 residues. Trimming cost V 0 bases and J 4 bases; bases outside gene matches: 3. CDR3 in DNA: TGTGCCAGCAGCGTAGGGGACAGGACGTACGAGCAGTACTTC. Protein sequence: CASSVGDRTYEQYF.

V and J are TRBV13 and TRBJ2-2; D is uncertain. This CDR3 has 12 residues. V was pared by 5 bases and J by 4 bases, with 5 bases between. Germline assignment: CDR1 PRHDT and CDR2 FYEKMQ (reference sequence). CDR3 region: CASSSRTGELFF. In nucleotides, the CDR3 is TGTGCCAGCAGCAGCCGCACCGGGGAGCTGTTTTTT.

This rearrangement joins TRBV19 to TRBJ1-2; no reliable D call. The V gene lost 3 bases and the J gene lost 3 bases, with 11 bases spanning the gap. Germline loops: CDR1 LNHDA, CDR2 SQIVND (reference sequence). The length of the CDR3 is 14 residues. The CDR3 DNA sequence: TGTGCCAGTAGTATTATCGGGTACGACTATGGCTACACCTTC. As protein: CASSIIGYDYGYTF. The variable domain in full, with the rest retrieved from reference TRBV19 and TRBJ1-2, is DGGITQSPKYLFRKEGQNVTLSCEQNLNHDAMYWYRQDPGQGLRLIYYSQIVNDFQKGDIAEGYSVSREKKESFPLTVTSAQKNPTAFYLCASSIIGYDYGYTFGSGTRLTVV.

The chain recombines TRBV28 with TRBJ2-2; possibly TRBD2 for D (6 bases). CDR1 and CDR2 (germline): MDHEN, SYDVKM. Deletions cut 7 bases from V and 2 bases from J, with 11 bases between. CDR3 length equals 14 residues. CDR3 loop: CASKGGANTGELFF. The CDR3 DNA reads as TGTGCCAGCAAGGGCGGGGCCAACACCGGGGAGCTGTTTTTT.